The 32 T cell receptor beta chains below were found in one sample sequenced in a study of CD8+ T cells in alopecia areata. Treatment described: oral pan-JAK inhibitor, 5-10 mg twice daily. Investigators isolated RNA and reverse transcribed it into cDNA to act as the sequencing template. The table came from immunoSEQ multiplex PCR; TCRdb's copy has only in-frame clones and leaves some out. This table has about 190,000 clones, about three fifths appearing once. The sequences come from CD4+ T cells sorted from blood, collected at week 4, from a patient treated with tofacitinib. The receptor source for this set is a human donor with alopecia areata.

The rearrangement links TRBV18 to TRBJ1-2; a weak D match, TRBD1 (5 bases). Looked up from germline, CDR1 is KGHSH and CDR2 is LQKENI. The CDR3 sequence is 14 residues long. Deletions cut 6 bases from V and 7 bases from J, with 18 bases between. In nucleotides, the CDR3 is TGTGCCAGCTCCCCTATCCAGGGAGAAGCTGGCTACACCTTC. Amino acid sequence: CASSPIQGEAGYTF. Complete variable domain (other parts from reference TRBV18 and TRBJ1-2): NAGVMQNPRHLVRRRGQEARLRCSPMKGHSHVYWYRQLPEEGLKFMVYLQKENIIDESGMPKERFSAEFPKEGPSILRIQQVVRGDSAAYFCASSPIQGEAGYTFGSGTRLTVV.

The rearrangement joins TRBV5-1 to TRBJ1-1; TRBD1 matches 7 bases. This CDR3 contains 15 residues. V trimming: 5 bases; J trimming: 4 bases; junction bases outside the gene matches: 11. Germline CDR1 and CDR2: SGHRS and YFSETQ. The CDR3 loop is CASRGSRDRSTEAFF. In DNA form, the CDR3 reads TGCGCCAGCAGAGGATCGCGGGACAGATCCACTGAAGCTTTCTTT.

In its sample, this clone was seen once. The V gene is TRBV29-1, the J gene TRBJ2-5, with TRBD2 identical over 10 bases. J was trimmed by 5 bases and V by 7 bases; bases with no gene match: 10. The CDR3 consists of 14 residues. Germline V CDR1 and CDR2: SQVTM, ANQGSEA. CDR3 sequence: CSAVVAGGVETQYF. The CDR3 coding sequence is TGCAGCGCCGTGGTAGCGGGAGGCGTGGAGACCCAGTACTTC.

The sample holds one count of this clone. The V and J genes are TRBV9 and TRBJ2-5; TRBD2 matches 8 bases. This CDR3 region has 14 residues. Looked up from germline, CDR1 is SGDLS and CDR2 is YYNGEE. With V trimmed by 2 bases and J by 5 bases, 5 bases remained unmatched. CDR3 residues: CASSVTSGSETQYF. The CDR3 bases are TGTGCCAGCAGCGTCACTAGCGGCTCGGAGACCCAGTACTTC. Together with reference TRBV9 and TRBJ2-5, the CDR3 gives the full variable domain: DSGVTQTPKHLITATGQRVTLRCSPRSGDLSVYWYQQSLDQGLQFLIQYYNGEERAKGNILERFSAQQFPDLHSELNLSSLELGDSALYFCASSVTSGSETQYFGPGTRLLVL.

The chain employs TRBV7-9 and TRBJ2-7, with D hard to call. With 2 bases removed from V and 0 bases from J, the gap between germline ends came to 2 bases. The CDR3 is made up of 12 amino acids. CDR1 and CDR2 from the germline V gene are SEHNR and FQNEAQ (reference sequence). The CDR3 DNA sequence: TGTGCCAGCAGCTTAAGCTCCTACGAGCAGTACTTC. Translating gives CASSLSSYEQYF.

This clone was recorded a few times. This sequence joins TRBV6-5 and TRBJ2-7; weak D call: TRBD1 (5 bases). This CDR3 spans 14 amino acids. Trimming pared 4 bases from V and 3 bases from J, leaving 13 bases between. Germline values: CDR1 MNHEY, CDR2 SVGAGI. The CDR3 DNA follows: TGTGCCAGCAGTTTATATGGGGCGCACTACGAGCAGTACTTC. Protein sequence: CASSLYGAHYEQYF.

The chain uses TRBV29-1 and TRBJ1-2; D perhaps matches TRBD1 (5 bases). The CDR3 extends over 13 amino acids. V lost 8 bases and J 6 bases, leaving 19 bases between the germline ends. CDR1 is SQVTM and CDR2 is ANQGSEA in the germline V gene. CDR3 in DNA: TGCAGCTCAAGGTCCCAGGGACTGCATGGCTACACCTTC. Protein: CSSRSQGLHGYTF.

The rearrangement uses TRBV7-3 and TRBJ2-1; D is ambiguous. This CDR3 has 12 amino acids. The V gene lost 5 bases and the J gene lost 8 bases, with 10 bases spanning the gap. The germline CDR1 and CDR2 sequences are SGHTA and FQGTGA. The CDR3 loop is CASSNQGYEQFF. The CDR3 DNA sequence: TGTGCCAGCAGCAACCAAGGTTATGAGCAGTTCTTC.

This sequence joins TRBV29-1 and TRBJ1-5; D is ambiguous. The length of the CDR3 is 12 residues. In germline, CDR1 is SQVTM, CDR2 ANQGSEA. Between the trimmed V and J ends, which lost 6 bases and 3 bases, there was a span of 9 bases. The CDR3 here is CSVRDPNQPQHF. In DNA form, the CDR3 reads TGCAGCGTCCGGGATCCCAATCAGCCCCAGCATTTT.

The chain combines TRBV6-1 with TRBJ1-1, with a tentative D call TRBD1 (5 bases). This CDR3 region has 14 residues. CDR1 is MNHNS and CDR2 is SASEGT in the germline V gene. The ends were cut back, 2 bases at V and 7 bases at J, with 14 bases in the middle. The CDR3 here is CASSEIARGGEAFF. CDR3 sequence (DNA): TGTGCCAGCAGTGAAATTGCGAGGGGAGGTGAAGCTTTCTTT.

This rearrangement joins TRBV30 to TRBJ1-1, with D possibly being TRBD1 (5 bases). The germline CDR1 and CDR2 sequences are GTSNPN and SVGIG (reference sequence). Trimming stripped 3 bases from V and 10 bases from J, with 12 bases between. The CDR3 has 11 residues. In nucleotides, the CDR3 is TGTGCCTGGAGAGGAGACAGAGGAGCTTTCTTT. This translates into CAWRGDRGAFF.

V is TRBV29-1 and J is TRBJ2-1; a weak D match, TRBD2 (6 bases). The V gene lost 7 bases and the J gene lost 6 bases, with 10 bases spanning the gap. Germline V CDR1 and CDR2: SQVTM, ANQGSEA. CDR3 size: 11 residues. CDR3 DNA: TGCAGCGATGGGACTGGCAATGAGCAGTTCTTC. Translating gives CSDGTGNEQFF.

The rearrangement links TRBV7-7 to TRBJ2-5; possibly TRBD1 or TRBD2 for D (5 bases each). The germline V gene encodes CDR1 SSHAT and CDR2 FNYEAQ (reference sequence). V lost 3 bases to trimming and J lost 1 base, with 6 bases between them. The CDR3 runs to 13 residues. The CDR3 DNA reads as TGTGCCAGCAGCTTTGGGACCCAAGAGACCCAGTACTTC. Its protein is CASSFGTQETQYF.

This rearrangement joins TRBV10-2 to TRBJ2-3; D remains ambiguous. The length of the CDR3 is 14 residues. Trimming took 0 bases from V and 2 from J, leaving 6 bases between them. CDR1 is WSHSY, CDR2 SAAADI, per germline. CDR3 protein: CASSESYYTDTQYF. CDR3 bases: TGCGCCAGCAGTGAGTCATACTACACAGATACGCAGTATTTT.

J is TRBJ1-1 and V is TRBV30; the D is unclear. Germline-derived CDR1 and CDR2 are GTSNPN and SVGIG (reference sequence). The CDR3 has 13 amino acids. V dropped 5 bases and J dropped 0 bases, with 10 bases sitting between them. DNA for the CDR3: TGTGCCTGGTGGGCGGAGATGAACACTGAAGCTTTCTTT. This translates into CAWWAEMNTEAFF.

This rearrangement joins TRBV27 to TRBJ2-5, with 9 bases matching TRBD1. The CDR3 is 15 residues long. V gave up 2 bases and J gave up 5 bases; unmatched junction bases: 6. From germline, CDR1 is MNHEY and CDR2 SMNVEV (reference sequence). The CDR3 DNA reads TGTGCCAGCAGTTTAAACAGGGGGCATTGGGAGACCCAGTACTTC. This encodes CASSLNRGHWETQYF.

The V gene is TRBV29-1, the J gene TRBJ2-3; D unresolved. CDR3 length: 11 residues. Trimming removed 7 bases at V and 4 bases at J, with 9 bases between. Per the germline V gene, CDR1 is SQVTM and CDR2 is ANQGSEA. DNA for the CDR3: TGCAGCGCTTCGATCTCAGATACGCAGTATTTT. It specifies CSASISDTQYF.

The sample holds a few counts of this clone. The chain couples TRBV9 to TRBJ2-3, with D unclear. CDR3 length: 11 residues. The germline V and J ends were trimmed by 0 bases and 4 bases, with 0 bases remaining between them. Germline values: CDR1 SGDLS, CDR2 YYNGEE. The CDR3 loop reads CASSVADTQYF. In nucleotides, the CDR3 is TGTGCCAGCAGCGTAGCAGATACGCAGTATTTT.

V gene TRBV25-1 combines with J gene TRBJ2-3, with D maybe TRBD1 (6 bases). The CDR3 totals 12 residues. From germline, CDR1 is MGHDK and CDR2 SYGVNS. The V end lost 8 bases, the J end lost 6 bases, and 12 bases lay between the germline ends. The chain's CDR3 is CASQGKGDTQYF. Written as DNA, the CDR3 is TGTGCCAGCCAGGGGAAGGGGGATACGCAGTATTTT.

The chain combines TRBV30 with TRBJ1-5; a weak D match, TRBD1 (5 bases). Trimming left V 6 bases short and J 2 bases short, with 11 bases between. The CDR3 length is 13 residues. CDR1 GTSNPN and CDR2 SVGIG come from the germline V gene (reference sequence). CDR3 region: CACGTDRNQPQHF. The CDR3 bases are TGTGCCTGCGGGACCGACCGCAATCAGCCCCAGCATTTT.

This rearrangement joins TRBV4-2 to TRBJ1-2; weak D call: TRBD1 (5 bases). The CDR3 totals 13 residues. The V gene's germline CDR1 is LGHNA and CDR2 YNFKEQ. V lost 0 bases and J lost 3, with 5 bases in between. In DNA, the CDR3 is TGTGCCAGCAGCCAAGACAGGGACTATGGCTACACCTTC. This codes for CASSQDRDYGYTF.

The V gene is TRBV6-5, the J gene TRBJ1-2; no reliable D call. Germline V gene lookup returns CDR1 MNHEY and CDR2 SVGAGI. V dropped 5 bases and J dropped 4 bases, with 11 bases sitting between them. This CDR3 comprises 13 residues. CDR3 protein: CASSIDDGYGYTF. The CDR3, as DNA: TGTGCCAGCAGTATAGACGACGGCTATGGCTACACCTTC.

The V call is TRBV5-1, the J call TRBJ2-3; TRBD2 aligns across 8 bases. The ends lost 0 bases at V and 6 bases at J; junction bases unmatched: 15. The germline CDR1 and CDR2 sequences are SGHRS and YFSETQ. CDR3 length: 18 residues. The CDR3 sequence: CASSLAVPGGHVLDTQYF. The DNA for the CDR3 is TGCGCCAGCAGCTTGGCAGTTCCGGGAGGGCACGTGCTGGATACGCAGTATTTT.

In regard to this clone: Other DNA sequences of this sample code for an identical CDR3. The chain recombines TRBV7-9 with TRBJ2-3; no firm D call. From germline, CDR1 is SEHNR and CDR2 FQNEAQ (reference sequence). V was trimmed by 5 bases and J by 1 base, leaving 1 base between them. The CDR3 length is 11 residues. The CDR3 region is CASSRTDTQYF. In DNA form, the CDR3 reads TGTGCCAGCAGCCGCACAGATACGCAGTATTTT.

This clone was detected only a few times. V and J are TRBV30 and TRBJ1-1; the D gene is possibly TRBD1 (5 bases). V was pared by 3 bases and J by 4 bases, with 15 bases between. The CDR3 sequence is 14 residues long. CDR1 is GTSNPN and CDR2 is SVGIG in the germline V gene (reference sequence). The CDR3 bases are TGTGCCTGGAGATCAGGGCCTCTGGGCACTGAAGCTTTCTTT. Protein sequence: CAWRSGPLGTEAFF.

J is TRBJ1-5 and V is TRBV19; 7 bases line up with TRBD1. Unmatched junction bases numbered 4, after V lost 1 base and J lost 7 bases. The CDR3 consists of 14 residues. In germline, CDR1 is LNHDA, CDR2 SQIVND (reference sequence). The CDR3 bases are TGTGCCAGTAGTATAGGACAGGGAGGGCAGCCCCAGCATTTT. Translation gives CASSIGQGGQPQHF. Complete variable domain (other parts from reference TRBV19 and TRBJ1-5): DGGITQSPKYLFRKEGQNVTLSCEQNLNHDAMYWYRQDPGQGLRLIYYSQIVNDFQKGDIAEGYSVSREKKESFPLTVTSAQKNPTAFYLCASSIGQGGQPQHFGDGTRLSIL.

This clone was detected only a few times. The rearrangement uses TRBV4-1 and TRBJ2-5; weak D call: TRBD2 (8 bases). Looked up from germline, CDR1 is MGHRA and CDR2 is YSYEKL. V shed 0 bases and J shed 5 bases, with 28 bases lying between them. CDR3 length: 20 residues. The chain's CDR3 is CASSQDWGPGTRTGAETQYF. DNA of the CDR3: TGCGCCAGCAGCCAAGATTGGGGACCGGGGACTAGGACAGGTGCGGAGACCCAGTACTTC.

This clone was seen a few times. The CDR3 nucleotides are TGTGCCAGCCCTCAAGGGGCAGGGCAGAACACCGGGGAGCTGTTTTTT. Protein sequence: CASPQGAGQNTGELFF. This chain links TRBV21-1 with TRBJ2-2; the table's D call TRBD1 went unverified against the DNA. TRBV21-1 is termed a pseudogene. The CDR3 runs 16 residues.

The rearrangement joins TRBV7-9 to TRBJ2-7, with 9 positions matching TRBD1. J gave up 1 base and V 1 base, and 5 bases lay outside the gene matches. The length of the CDR3 is 16 residues. Germline V gene data show CDR1 as SEHNR and CDR2 as FQNEAQ (reference sequence). This CDR3 is CASSLVFGTGSYEQYF. In DNA, the CDR3 is TGTGCCAGCAGCTTAGTTTTCGGGACAGGGTCCTACGAGCAGTACTTC.

V is TRBV29-1 and J is TRBJ2-4, with 9 bases aligning to TRBD1. CDR1 and CDR2 (germline): SQVTM, ANQGSEA. The junction had 11 bases not matched to a gene; V was cut back by 7 bases and J by 7 bases. The CDR3 spans 14 residues. The CDR3 here is CSGRTGGSKNIQYF. In nucleotides, the CDR3 is TGCAGCGGGCGAACAGGGGGCTCGAAGAACATTCAGTACTTC. The full variable domain, with the rest looked up from reference TRBV29-1 and TRBJ2-4, is SAVISQKPSRDICQRGTSLTIQCQVDSQVTMMFWYRQQPGQSLTLIATANQGSEATYESGFVIDKFPISRPNLTFSTLTVSNMSPEDSSIYLCSGRTGGSKNIQYFGAGTRLSVL.

Only a few counts were recorded for this clone. The rearrangement joins TRBV15 to TRBJ1-2; D call uncertain. CDR3 length equals 12 residues. Trimming left V 3 bases short and J 2 bases short, with 4 bases between. The germline V gene encodes CDR1 LNHNV and CDR2 YYDKDF (reference sequence). CDR3 in DNA: TGTGCCACCAGCAGGGGCAACTATGGCTACACCTTC. Encoded protein: CATSRGNYGYTF.

The chain combines TRBV10-3 with TRBJ1-5; a weak D match, TRBD1 (5 bases). Germline CDR1 and CDR2: ENHRY and SYGVKD. Trimming took off 0 bases at V and 6 bases at J, with 21 bases between the two ends. The CDR3 loop spans 18 amino acids. The CDR3, as DNA: TGTGCCATCAGTGAGTCGATCGGTGCGGGGCTCGGGGGTCAGCCCCAGCATTTT. Amino acid sequence: CAISESIGAGLGGQPQHF.